The 9 T cell receptor beta chains reported below all come from one sample, sequenced in a study of early T cells in non-severe SARS-CoV-2 infection listed by TCRdb under 2021. Preparation of the library involved 5' RACE. Sequencing took place on a NextSeq 500. The public reads were quality trimmed at Q25 with fastp and then assembled into clones with MiXCR by TCRdb, keeping productive beta chains. CDR3 protein duplicates are merged, each entry listing the most common genes and DNA. Counted in this sample were nearly 95,000 distinct CDR3 sequences; 16% of them appeared once. Jointly, the top ten make up 5% to 5.5% of the sample. Here the sequenced sample was whole blood, taken at baseline. The receptors here all came from an adult who was a healthcare worker with PCR-confirmed SARS-CoV-2 infection or an uninfected control (not recorded which).

The chain couples TRBV12-3 or TRBV12-4 to TRBJ1-5; D is unclear. The CDR3 runs to 13 residues. V was trimmed by 6 bases and J by 4 bases, leaving 10 bases between them. The CDR3 here is CASSHRGNQPQHF. The DNA for the CDR3 is TGTGCCAGCAGCCACCGGGGAAATCAGCCCCAGCATTTT.

This clonotype was observed a handful of times. This chain uses TRBV28 with TRBJ1-2, with 7 positions matching TRBD1. Germline assignment: CDR1 MDHEN and CDR2 SYDVKM. The junction had 9 bases not matched to a gene; V was cut back by 5 bases and J by 6 bases. This CDR3 has 14 amino acids. The CDR3 protein is CASSPSGQLDGYTF. CDR3 bases: TGTGCCAGCAGTCCCTCGGGACAGCTGGATGGCTACACCTTC.

This clonotype was observed many times. The gene calls are TRBV6-6 and TRBJ2-7; 8 bases agree with TRBD2. Germline CDR1 reads MNHNY; CDR2 reads SVGAGI (reference sequence). This CDR3 region has 17 residues. With V trimmed by 4 bases and J by 0 bases, 11 bases remained unmatched. CDR3 in DNA: TGTGCCAGCAGTTCCAAGGCCGGGACTAGGGCCTCCTACGAGCAGTACTTC. Its protein is CASSSKAGTRASYEQYF.

The chain has TRBV2 and TRBJ2-2; D call uncertain. There are 13 residues in the CDR3. The germline V gene encodes CDR1 SNHLY and CDR2 FYNNEI. V lost 9 bases, J lost 1 base, and 9 bases lay in between. DNA of the CDR3: TGTGCCAGTTTCTCCATGAACACCGGGGAGCTGTTTTTT. Amino acids: CASFSMNTGELFF. The full variable domain, in which reference TRBV2 and TRBJ2-2 provide the parts outside the CDR3, is EPEVTQTPSHQVTQMGQEVILRCVPISNHLYFYWYRQILGQKVEFLVSFYNNEISEKSEIFDDQFSVERPDGSNFTLKIRSTKLEDSAMYFCASFSMNTGELFFGEGSRLTVL.

The rearrangement joins TRBV12-3 or TRBV12-4 to TRBJ2-3; tentatively, D is TRBD1 or TRBD2 (6 bases each). The CDR3 is made up of 17 amino acids. Trimming removed 7 bases from V and 3 bases from J, with 23 bases in between. The CDR3 DNA sequence: TGTGCCAGCACCCAGGGGCGCTCTCGGGGGAGTACAGATACGCAGTATTTT. This codes for CASTQGRSRGSTDTQYF.

This clonotype was counted a few times. This chain's CDR3 is CASSLGEHHNEQFF. As DNA, the CDR3 is TGTGCCAGCAGTTTAGGGGAGCATCATAATGAGCAGTTCTTC. The chain uses TRBV12-3 or TRBV12-4 and TRBJ2-1; possibly TRBD2 for D (5 bases). CDR3 length: 14 residues. V gave up 1 base and J gave up 7 bases, with 11 bases separating them.

This chain's CDR3 is CASSVGLAGSNEQFF. As DNA, the CDR3 is TGTGCCAGCAGCGTGGGACTAGCGGGAAGCAATGAGCAGTTCTTC. This chain uses TRBV7-2 with TRBJ2-1; 13 positions match TRBD2. CDR3 length: 15 residues. In germline, CDR1 is SGHTA, CDR2 FQGNSA. J gave up 6 bases and V 5 bases, and 4 bases lay outside the gene matches.

The rearrangement joins TRBV20-1 to TRBJ2-1, with D possibly being TRBD2 (6 bases). The CDR3 is 10 amino acids. Trimming cost V 3 bases and J 9 bases, with 6 bases left between them. CDR1 and CDR2 from the germline V gene are DFQATT and SNEGSKA (reference sequence). Here the CDR3 DNA reads TGCAGTGCTAGCGGGAGTGAGCAGTTCTTC. Translated, it gives CSASGSEQFF.

CDR3 residues: CASSLRSGRDTQYF. In DNA, the CDR3 is TGCGCCAGCAGCTTGCGCAGCGGGAGGGATACGCAGTATTTT. The chain couples TRBV5-1 to TRBJ2-3; 9 nucleotides agree with TRBD2. The V gene end was trimmed by 1 base and the J gene end by 6 bases; junction bases not matched to a gene: 3. The length of the CDR3 is 14 residues. CDR1 and CDR2 (germline): SGHRS, YFSETQ.